This entry describes one T cell receptor beta chain. The sample comes from a study of PD-L1 blockade in urothelial cancer. The time point denotes: peripheral blood 6 weeks after treatment start. The ends lost 5 bases at V and 4 bases at J; junction bases unmatched: 10. The CDR3 runs 15 residues. CDR1 MNHNY and CDR2 SVGAGI come from the germline V gene (reference sequence). Method: immunoSEQ multiplex PCR; TCRdb's copy keeps in-frame clones and lacks some. The sample has about 41,000 clones, about 85% seen once. Sequenced here: PBMCs, sampled around atezolizumab (anti-PD-L1) treatment. This TCR was recovered from a man in his 70s with urothelial cancer. The chain uses TRBV6-6 and TRBJ1-1, with TRBD1 matching over 7 bases. This chain's CDR3 is CASSLDRQGVTEAFF. The CDR3 DNA sequence: TGTGCCAGCAGTCTGGACAGACAGGGAGTCACTGAAGCTTTCTTT.